The rows below give T cell receptor beta chains drawn from one sample of a study of early T cells in non-severe SARS-CoV-2 infection. A single record per CDR3 protein comes from TCRdb applying MiXCR to the 5' RACE reads. Among more than 95,000 distinct CDR3 sequences listed, under 15% were seen once. Sequenced input: whole blood. The receptors stem from an adult who was a healthcare worker with PCR-confirmed SARS-CoV-2 infection or an uninfected control (not recorded which). CDR3s include the opening cysteine and the closing phenylalanine or tryptophan. A D gene is named only where the DNA matches it firmly. Some rows mark clone size as missing; the rest say once, few, many or name a class of expanded clone.

abundance	v_gene	d_gene	j_gene	CDR3nt	CDR3aa
few	TRBV7-3	TRBD2	TRBJ2-1	TGTGCCAGCAGCTTAGATATTAGCGGGATAAATGAGCAGTTCTTC	CASSLDISGINEQFF
.	TRBV10-3	TRBD2	TRBJ2-2	TGTGCCATCAGCCCAACTAGCGGGGGGGCCGACGGGGAGCTGTTTTTT	CAISPTSGGADGELFF
few	TRBV27	.	TRBJ2-6	TGTGCCAGCAGTTTTCAGGGGTTCCTTAACGTCCTGACTTTC	CASSFQGFLNVLTF
few	TRBV20-1	.	TRBJ1-1	TGCAGTGCTCGCGGGCTGGGTGGCACTGAAGCTTTCTTT	CSARGLGGTEAFF
many	TRBV12-3/TRBV12-4	.	TRBJ1-2	TGTGCCAGCGCCACGACAGGCCTCTATGGCTACACCTTC	CASATTGLYGYTF
many	TRBV7-3	TRBD2	TRBJ2-3	TGTGCCAGCAGCGGAGGGACTAGCACCGATACGCAGTATTTT	CASSGGTSTDTQYF
few	TRBV12-5	TRBD1	TRBJ2-4	TGTGCTAGTGGTTTGGTACCGGGACAGGGAAAGAACATTCAGTACTTC	CASGLVPGQGKNIQYF
.	TRBV18	.	TRBJ2-2	TGTGCCAGCTTCCCCGGACAATCGAACACCGGGGAGCTGTTTTTT	CASFPGQSNTGELFF
few	TRBV2	TRBD2	TRBJ2-3	TGTGCCAGCAGTGCCAGCGGGGGCCCGGATACGCAGTATTTT	CASSASGGPDTQYF
few	TRBV7-8	.	TRBJ2-3	TGTGCCAGCAGCTTAGCGGGGGGGCCTTATACGCAGTATTTT	CASSLAGGPYTQYF
few	TRBV7-6	.	TRBJ2-5	TGTGCCAGCAGCAACATGGACCGGACCCAGTACTTC	CASSNMDRTQYF
few	TRBV9	TRBD2	TRBJ2-3	TGTGCCAGCAGCGTCCTGACTAGCGGGGCCGATACGCAGTATTTT	CASSVLTSGADTQYF
.	TRBV4-1	.	TRBJ2-1	TGCGCCAGCAGCCCGAACGCTCAGCCTACCTCCTACAATGAGCAGTTCTTC	CASSPNAQPTSYNEQFF
.	TRBV7-2	.	TRBJ1-4	TGTGCCAGCAGCGTAAGACTATATGAAAAACTGTTTTTT	CASSVRLYEKLFF
few	TRBV12-3/TRBV12-4	.	TRBJ2-3	TGTGCCAGCAGCATCGGACCAGATACGCAGTATTTT	CASSIGPDTQYF
many	TRBV3-1	.	TRBJ2-3	TGTGCCAGCAGTTCCCTACTAGCCACAGATACGCAGTATTTT	CASSSLLATDTQYF
.	TRBV11-2	TRBD2	TRBJ2-3	TGTGCCAGCAGCCCCCGGGGACTAGCGGAAGATACGCAGTATTTT	CASSPRGLAEDTQYF
many	TRBV21-1	.	TRBJ2-7	TGTGCCAGCAGCGAGGACACTACTTGCTTC	CASSEDTTCF
many	TRBV7-9	TRBD2	TRBJ2-7	TGTGCCAGCAGCCCCCTGGCGGGGGGCCTCTACGAGCAGTACTTC	CASSPLAGGLYEQYF
.	TRBV5-1	.	TRBJ1-1	TGCGCCAGCAGCTTGAACACCTGGGGCACTGAAGCTTTCTTT	CASSLNTWGTEAFF
once	TRBV20-1	.	TRBJ2-1	TGCAGTGCTAGAAGTTTGGGACTGGCTGGTAATGAGCAGTTCTTC	CSARSLGLAGNEQFF
few	TRBV18	.	TRBJ1-6	TGTGCCAGCTCACGGGGGCGCGGATGGCCCCTCCACTTT	CASSRGRGWPLHF
.	TRBV9	.	TRBJ1-3	TGTGCCAGCAGCGTAGGAAACTCTGGAAACACCATATATTTT	CASSVGNSGNTIYF
.	TRBV6-6	TRBD1	TRBJ2-2	TGTGCCACCGGGTCCGGGACAGGCAACACCGGGGAGCTGTTTTTT	CATGSGTGNTGELFF